This TCR beta chain came from a study of cytomegalovirus exposure and HLA in healthy donors. Study results and limitations: Links to common viral pathogens appeared, in a later analysis, for several of the most significant clusters. Segments of the TCR beta V type were, in most cases, productive about 90% or about 30% of the time in an earlier analysis.

Losses at the gene ends were 10 bases for V and 11 bases for J; bases not matched to a gene: 19. The CDR3 loop spans 14 amino acids. Germline V lookup: CDR1 MNHNS, CDR2 SASEGT. The PCR had 60 Vbeta and 13 Jbeta primers. The assay was immunoSEQ multiplex PCR, and TCRdb's table has in-frame clones only and misses some. The table has under 200,000 clones, roughly four fifths seen once. Comments on this clone: The antigen is not known.

This chain links TRBV6-1 with TRBJ2-7; 8 bases are a match to TRBD1. This clonotype originated in a middle-aged woman in good health and CMV-seronegative. Sequencing input: PBMCs. The CDR3 DNA follows: TGTGCCACCGGGGACAGGCGCCCCCCCCAGACAGAGTACTTC. It is translated as CATGDRRPPQTEYF.